Below, 3 T cell receptor beta chains from the same sample are listed, as sequenced in a study of cytomegalovirus exposure and HLA in healthy donors. 13 Jbeta primers and 60 Vbeta primers were used for the PCR. Clones were read by immunoSEQ multiplex PCR, and TCRdb kept only the in-frame ones, dropping some. The sample lists 120,000 to 150,000 clones, 80% occurring once. Sequencing input: PBMCs. The receptors derive from a man aged 30 to 39 in good health and CMV-seronegative.

The V call is TRBV5-5, the J call TRBJ2-2; the D gene is possibly TRBD1 (5 bases). The ends were cut back, 7 bases at V and 6 bases at J, with 22 bases in the middle. The germline CDR1 and CDR2 sequences are SGHKS and YYEKEE (reference sequence). This CDR3 is built from 16 residues. The CDR3 sequence is CASSSVPGNFAGELFF. Here the CDR3 DNA reads TGTGCCAGCTCCTCGGTCCCAGGGAATTTTGCCGGGGAGCTGTTTTTT.

The chain recombines TRBV20-1 with TRBJ2-1; D is uncertain. Deletions cut 2 bases from V and 8 bases from J, with 7 bases between. CDR3 length: 11 amino acids. Germline-derived CDR1 and CDR2 are DFQATT and SNEGSKA (reference sequence). In DNA form, the CDR3 reads TGCAGTGCTAGAAATCAATATGAGCAGTTCTTC. Protein sequence: CSARNQYEQFF.

The CDR3: CASSGWVAGGRGNQPQHF. Here the CDR3 DNA reads TGTGCCAGCAGTGGTTGGGTCGCGGGGGGGCGGGGCAATCAGCCCCAGCATTTT. This chain uses TRBV28 with TRBJ1-5; possibly TRBD1 for D (6 bases). CDR1 and CDR2 from the germline V gene are MDHEN and SYDVKM. The CDR3 sequence is 18 residues long. The V end was cut by 5 bases, the J end by 2 bases, with 22 bases between.